This T cell receptor (beta chain) was sequenced in a study of blood T cell repertoires in COVID-19. Study details: Material from acute and convalescent COVID-19 was sourced from the United States, Italy and Spain. The cDNA or gDNA used as material had been derived from T cells, B-cell-depleted T cells, or PBMCs.

Germline CDR1 is SQVTM and CDR2 is ANQGSEA. V was pared by 7 bases and J by 3 bases, with 2 bases of the junction left unmatched. The CDR3 is 11 residues long. Original processing methods: Scientists estimated how many nucleated cells there were by amplifying reference gene primers. Clones were sequenced by immunoSEQ multiplex PCR, and TCRdb holds only the in-frame ones, with some missing. The V and J calls and clone size are taken from that table; D and trimming were inferred from the DNA. Here the sample spans roughly 100,000 clones, roughly 84% being singletons. The chain uses TRBV29-1 and TRBJ1-2; 7 bases match TRBD1. Sequencing used peripheral blood. The clonotype was recovered from a man in his sixties or seventies with active or convalescent COVID-19. The CDR3 region has the DNA TGCAGCGCCGGGACAGACTATGGCTACACCTTC. Amino acid sequence: CSAGTDYGYTF.